The 4 T cell receptor beta chains below were found in one sample sequenced in a study of blood T cell repertoires in COVID-19 (dated by TCRdb to the early 2020s). The method was the immunoSEQ multiplex PCR assay. TCRdb mirrors the immuneACCESS table, restricted to in-frame sequences. Some clones are absent from its copies; in checked studies, under half trace to an unresolved V gene, and the reason for the others is unknown. This sample comprises about 200,000 clones, approximately 86% of them detected only once. The leading ten clones occupy about 0.91% of the sample. The sample was peripheral blood. The receptors shown here come from a man aged 55 to 70 with COVID-19, enrolled during active disease.

This clone occurred a few times. This chain links TRBV5-4 with TRBJ1-5; maybe TRBD1 (6 bases). The CDR3 runs to 17 residues. The V gene lost 2 bases and the J gene lost 0 bases, with 15 bases spanning the gap. CDR1 and CDR2 (germline): SGHNT, YYREEE (reference sequence). CDR3 nucleotides: TGTGCCAGCAGCTTTGGTACAGGGCGAAATAGCAATCAGCCCCAGCATTTT. Its protein is CASSFGTGRNSNQPQHF.

The gene calls are TRBV6-4 and TRBJ2-3, with 8 bases that match TRBD2. The CDR3 sequence is 15 residues long. CDR1 is MRHNA, CDR2 SNTAGT, per germline. The trim removed 4 bases at V and 1 base at J, leaving 4 bases unmatched. CDR3 region: CASSVSTSGTDTQYF. For the CDR3, the DNA is TGTGCCAGCAGTGTCTCGACTAGCGGCACAGATACGCAGTATTTT.

The chain combines TRBV6-5 with TRBJ1-2, with a weak D call TRBD1 (6 bases). The germline V gene has CDR1 MNHEY and CDR2 SVGAGI. This CDR3 spans 14 amino acids. V gave up 6 bases and J gave up 7 bases, with 18 bases separating them. CDR3 DNA: TGTGCCAGCAGGAGAAACAGGGACCTGGGTGGCTACACCTTC. This gives the protein CASRRNRDLGGYTF.

This CDR3 reads CASSLSRGLVGELFF. The CDR3 DNA reads as TGTGCCAGCAGTTTATCCAGGGGGCTGGTCGGGGAGCTGTTTTTT. The chain employs TRBV27 and TRBJ2-2, with 8 bases fitting TRBD1. Trimming cost V 0 bases and J 7 bases; bases outside gene matches: 4. The CDR3 runs to 15 residues. Germline CDR1 reads MNHEY; CDR2 reads SMNVEV (reference sequence).